This T cell receptor beta chain stems from a study of T cell changes during pregnancy in multiple sclerosis. The CDR3 sequence is 16 residues long. The V end lost 0 bases, the J end lost 2 bases, and 12 bases lay between the germline ends. CDR1 and CDR2 from the germline V gene are MNHEY and SMNVEV (reference sequence). Only in-frame clones appear in the TCRdb table, and some are missing; sequencing was by immunoSEQ multiplex PCR. The sample holds about 34,000 clones; 70% to 90% are singletons and the top ten take 3.5%. This sequence was found in a female donor with multiple sclerosis, enrolled in a pregnancy study. The starting material was CD8+ T cells from peripheral blood mononuclear cells, obtained in the third trimester of pregnancy. The rearrangement uses TRBV27 and TRBJ2-3, with D perhaps TRBD1 (5 bases). Written as DNA, the CDR3 is TGTGCCAGCAGTTTATCGCCAGGGCCCCCCACAGATACGCAGTATTTT. This encodes CASSLSPGPPTDTQYF.